The 26 T cell receptor beta chains below all came from one sample that was sequenced in a study of metastatic and nonmetastatic thyroid tumors (dated by TCRdb to about 2020). None of the patients had been given any treatment before thyroid surgery. The protocol used for the library was PCR. For sequencing, an Illumina HiSeq 4000 was employed. TCRdb reprocessing: public reads trimmed at Q25 with fastp, clones called with MiXCR, in-frame beta chains kept. The sample table contains roughly 48,000 clones; only one count was recorded for around 20% of them. The ten top clones hold over 3% of the sample. Sequenced sample: blood. Receptors were obtained from a male donor with papillary thyroid cancer or a benign thyroid nodule (not recorded which). Some clones in this sample may be carry-over from other donors' samples.

This clone was counted between two and nine times. The junction does not match germline at one end; this may be a read error. V is TRBV6-1 and J is TRBJ2-7; 7 bases line up with TRBD2. CDR1 is MNHNS and CDR2 is SASEGT in the germline V gene. The CDR3 has 14 amino acids. The CDR3 is CAGSPSSGEYEQYF. The CDR3 nucleotides are TGTGCCGGCAGCCCTTCTAGCGGAGAGTACGAGCAGTACTTC.

This clone was seen repeatedly, ten times or more. A much larger clonotype is one base distant, so this may be a read error. The CDR3: CASSSGQGGGDEELFF. The CDR3, as DNA: TGTGCCAGCAGCTCCGGTCAGGGAGGAGGCGATGAAGAACTGTTTTTT. The chain employs TRBV7-6 and TRBJ1-4, with D perhaps TRBD1 (5 bases). The CDR3 extends over 16 amino acids. In germline, CDR1 is SGHVS, CDR2 FNYEAQ.

The sample holds many counts of this clone. The V gene is TRBV6-1, the J gene TRBJ2-7; D not resolved. Germline V gene data show CDR1 as MNHNS and CDR2 as SASEGT. The germline V and J ends were trimmed by 2 bases and 5 bases, with 10 bases remaining between them. The CDR3 sequence is 13 residues long. CDR3 DNA sequence: TGTGCCAGCAGTGAACGGTCGACCCACGAGCAGTACTTC. Its protein is CASSERSTHEQYF.

This clone was observed a few times. The conserved phenylalanine or tryptophan is not found at the CDR3 terminus, so this likely reflects a read error. Here the CDR3 reads CATSGGELFL. CDR3 nucleotides: TGTGCCACCTCTGGTGGGGAGCTGTTTCTT. This rearrangement joins TRBV28 to TRBJ2-2; D is ambiguous. V was clipped by 10 bases and J by 8 bases, with 8 bases between them. Germline assignment: CDR1 MDHEN and CDR2 SYDVKM. The length of the CDR3 is 10 residues.

This clone has at least ten counts. The V call is TRBV13, the J call TRBJ2-1, with D uncertain. Germline CDR1 reads PRHDT; CDR2 reads FYEKMQ (reference sequence). Trimming removed 4 bases from V and 3 bases from J, with 13 bases in between. The CDR3 is 15 residues long. The CDR3 is CASSSRTEVYNEQFF. The CDR3 DNA reads TGTGCCAGCAGCTCCCGCACAGAAGTCTACAATGAGCAGTTCTTC.

On this clone itself: Here the CDR3 omits its conserved ending phenylalanine or tryptophan, so a read error is the likely source. This chain links TRBV30 with TRBJ1-2, with D possibly being TRBD1 (6 bases). The CDR3 consists of 11 residues. Trimming took 1 base from V and 8 from J, leaving 8 bases between them. Germline CDR1 and CDR2: GTSNPN and SVGIG (reference sequence). The CDR3 DNA is TGTGCCTGGAGTGGACAGGTAGGCTACACCCTC. Translation: CAWSGQVGYTL.

This clone has a count of ten or more. The CDR3 loop reads CASRNTGFDDGYTF. CDR3 nucleotides: TGCGCCAGCAGAAACACAGGGTTCGACGATGGCTACACCTTC. The chain uses TRBV5-1 and TRBJ1-2; D may be TRBD1 (6 bases). The germline CDR1 and CDR2 sequences are SGHRS and YFSETQ. Trimming took off 5 bases at V and 6 bases at J, with 17 bases between the two ends. CDR3 length equals 14 residues.

The chain carries TRBV20-1 and TRBJ1-4; D remains ambiguous. This CDR3 spans 16 amino acids. Germline CDR1 is DFQATT and CDR2 is SNEGSKA (reference sequence). Trimming removed 3 bases from V and 2 bases from J, with 16 bases in between. The DNA of the CDR3 is TGCAGTGCTAGGGAGACGAAAATTGGGACTAATGAAAAACTGTTTTTT. It specifies CSARETKIGTNEKLFF.

This clone appeared many times. This rearrangement joins TRBV10-3 to TRBJ2-5; TRBD1 matches 10 bases. Germline V gene data show CDR1 as ENHRY and CDR2 as SYGVKD. After removal of 3 bases from V and 3 bases from J, the junction contained 1 base not matched to a gene. There are 14 residues in the CDR3. The CDR3 loop reads CAISDGTGEETQYF. The CDR3 DNA is TGTGCCATCAGTGATGGGACAGGGGAAGAGACCCAGTACTTC.

The table lists this clone with many counts. The V and J genes are TRBV30 and TRBJ1-2; D is unresolved. Per germline, CDR1 GTSNPN and CDR2 SVGIG (reference sequence). This CDR3 is built from 15 residues. V lost 0 bases, J lost 1 base, and 12 bases lay in between. The CDR3 spells CAWSVLPGINYGYTF. The CDR3 DNA follows: TGTGCCTGGAGTGTACTGCCAGGTATTAACTATGGCTACACCTTC.

This clone appeared many times. V gene TRBV5-6 combines with J gene TRBJ2-5, with D unclear. From germline, CDR1 is SGHDT and CDR2 YYEEEE. V was cut by 1 base and J by 5 bases, with 9 bases left in between. CDR3 length: 13 residues. CDR3 DNA sequence: TGTGCCAGCAGCTTGTCGTCCCCCGAGACCCAGTACTTC. Amino acid sequence: CASSLSSPETQYF.

The chain links TRBV30 to TRBJ2-1; D may correspond to TRBD1 or TRBD2 (7 bases each). V was pared by 0 bases and J by 2 bases, with 14 bases between. Germline V gene lookup returns CDR1 GTSNPN and CDR2 SVGIG (reference sequence). This CDR3 region has 16 residues. The CDR3 spells CAWSVLGRGPYNEQFF. In nucleotides, the CDR3 is TGTGCCTGGAGTGTTTTAGGGAGGGGGCCCTACAATGAGCAGTTCTTC.

This clone occurred many times. The chain has TRBV5-6 and TRBJ1-1; TRBD1 aligns across 7 bases. V lost 4 bases, J lost 0 bases, and 3 bases stayed unmatched. The CDR3 length is 14 residues. Germline CDR1 SGHDT, CDR2 YYEEEE. CDR3 sequence (DNA): TGTGCCAGCAGCATGGACAGGATGAACACTGAAGCTTTCTTT. Translated, it gives CASSMDRMNTEAFF.

At least ten counts were recorded for this clone. The rearrangement joins TRBV9 to TRBJ1-1; D is undetermined. Germline CDR1 and CDR2: SGDLS and YYNGEE. This CDR3 is built from 13 residues. The V end was cut by 3 bases, the J end by 3 bases, with 9 bases between. CDR3 nucleotides: TGTGCCAGCAGCGCAAGGACCTACACTGAAGCTTTCTTT. It translates to CASSARTYTEAFF. Using reference TRBV9 and TRBJ1-1 for the parts outside the CDR3, the full variable domain is DSGVTQTPKHLITATGQRVTLRCSPRSGDLSVYWYQQSLDQGLQFLIQYYNGEERAKGNILERFSAQQFPDLHSELNLSSLELGDSALYFCASSARTYTEAFFGQGTRLTVV.

This clone was detected ten times or more. The same CDR3 is also encoded by other DNA sequences in this sample. The CDR3 spells CASSDTGLRSLEQYF. CDR3 nucleotides: TGTGCCAGCAGTGATACCGGGTTACGTTCCCTCGAGCAGTACTTC. The gene calls are TRBV2 and TRBJ2-7; D ambiguous. In germline, CDR1 is SNHLY, CDR2 FYNNEI. Trimming removed 3 bases at V and 6 bases at J, with 18 bases between. The CDR3 extends over 15 amino acids. The full variable domain, completed using reference TRBV2 and TRBJ2-7, is EPEVTQTPSHQVTQMGQEVILRCVPISNHLYFYWYRQILGQKVEFLVSFYNNEISEKSEIFDDQFSVERPDGSNFTLKIRSTKLEDSAMYFCASSDTGLRSLEQYFGPGTRLTVT.

This sequence joins TRBV6-1 and TRBJ1-4, with D possibly matching TRBD1 (5 bases). Trimming left V 1 base short and J 8 bases short, with 8 bases between. The CDR3 has 13 residues. Germline V gene lookup returns CDR1 MNHNS and CDR2 SASEGT. The CDR3 region is CASSEGGLEKLFF. The CDR3 DNA follows: TGTGCCAGCAGTGAAGGGGGGTTGGAAAAACTGTTTTTT.

This clone has at least ten counts. The rearrangement links TRBV6-2 or TRBV6-3 to TRBJ2-7, with D possibly TRBD1 on 5 matching bases. With 4 bases removed from V and 3 bases from J, the gap between germline ends came to 10 bases. The CDR3 has 13 amino acids. Germline V gives CDR1 MNHEY, CDR2 SVGEGT. CDR3 nucleotides: TGTGCCAGCAGTTGGGGCAGCCGCTACGAGCAGTACTTC. Translating gives CASSWGSRYEQYF.

The table lists this clone with many counts. The rearrangement joins TRBV20-1 to TRBJ2-1; the D call may be TRBD1 or TRBD2 (5 bases each). The CDR3 is 14 residues long. V was shortened by 2 bases and J by 9 bases, with 17 bases between the two germline ends. In germline, CDR1 is DFQATT, CDR2 SNEGSKA (reference sequence). The CDR3 loop reads CSARRGARVGEQFF. Here the CDR3 DNA reads TGCAGTGCTAGAAGAGGGGCCCGGGTCGGTGAGCAGTTCTTC.

This clone was seen at least ten times. The CDR3 nucleotides are TGTGCCAGCAGTTACGGGGGGGGGGCGGACACTGAAGCTTTCTTT. Translated, it gives CASSYGGGADTEAFF. This chain connects TRBV6-5 to TRBJ1-1, with a tentative D call TRBD1 (6 bases). CDR3 size: 15 residues. The V and J ends lost 2 bases and 3 bases respectively, with 13 bases between them. Germline CDR1 reads MNHEY; CDR2 reads SVGAGI.

Note on this clone: The germline gene is not matched at one end of the junction; a read error may be the cause. The rearrangement joins TRBV13 to TRBJ2-3; a weak D match, TRBD2 (5 bases). Germline CDR1 is PRHDT and CDR2 is FYEKMQ (reference sequence). The CDR3 length is 15 residues. DNA for the CDR3: TGTGCCAGCAGCTTAGGCCTAAGTTGGACTGCTACGCTGTATTTT. This encodes CASSLGLSWTATLYF.

This clone has a count of ten or more. The chain joins TRBV7-9 to TRBJ2-3; D remains unclear. The V end was cut by 5 bases, the J end by 0 bases, with 12 bases between. The V gene's germline CDR1 is SEHNR and CDR2 FQNEAQ (reference sequence). The CDR3 extends over 15 amino acids. CDR3: CASSPIWVSTDTQYF. CDR3 nucleotides: TGTGCCAGCAGCCCCATCTGGGTGAGCACAGATACGCAGTATTTT.

This clone was observed many times. CDR3 sequence reads: CASSPSGTGLHEQYF. CDR3 nucleotides: TGTGCCAGCAGTCCCTCCGGGACAGGGTTACACGAGCAGTACTTC. This sequence joins TRBV28 and TRBJ2-7; 9 nucleotides line up with TRBD1. Germline V CDR1 and CDR2: MDHEN, SYDVKM. V lost 5 bases and J lost 5; bases outside the gene matches: 10. This CDR3 has 15 amino acids.

To note about this clone: The junction and the germline gene differ at one end; a read error may be behind it. This CDR3 is also generated by other DNA sequences in the sample. The genes are TRBV5-1 and TRBJ1-1; no definite D call. From germline, CDR1 is SGHRS and CDR2 YFSETQ. The CDR3 is made up of 14 amino acids. In DNA, the CDR3 is TGCGCTAGCAGCCTGGACGGCATGAACACTGAAGCTTTCTTT. Translating it yields CASSLDGMNTEAFF. The variable domain in full, completed from reference TRBV5-1 and TRBJ1-1, reads KAGVTQTPRYLIKTRGQQVTLSCSPISGHRSVSWYQQTPGQGLQFLFEYFSETQRNKGNFPGRFSGRQFSNSRSEMNVSTLELGDSALYLCASSLDGMNTEAFFGQGTRLTVV.

Judged by abundance, this clone is medium-sized. The CDR3 here is CSVRGGRDYEQYF. In nucleotides, the CDR3 is TGCAGTGTAAGGGGCGGACGGGATTACGAGCAGTACTTC. The chain recombines TRBV20-1 with TRBJ2-7, with D perhaps assigned TRBD1 or TRBD2 (5 bases each). The CDR3 consists of 13 residues. Between the trimmed V and J ends, which lost 7 bases and 4 bases, there was a span of 17 bases. Germline V gene data show CDR1 as DFQATT and CDR2 as SNEGSKA (reference sequence).

This clone was observed at least ten times. Different DNA sequences within this sample yield the same CDR3. The chain couples TRBV20-1 to TRBJ2-7, with D perhaps matching TRBD2 (7 bases). CDR3 length: 15 residues. Trimming pared 2 bases from V and 0 bases from J, leaving 14 bases between. The germline gives CDR1 DFQATT, CDR2 SNEGSKA (reference sequence). CDR3 residues: CSARNPRGPSYEQYF. CDR3 nucleotides: TGCAGTGCTAGAAACCCGCGGGGGCCCTCCTACGAGCAGTACTTC.

Ten or more counts support this clone. The chain recombines TRBV5-1 with TRBJ2-7; 7 bases fit TRBD2. CDR1 SGHRS and CDR2 YFSETQ come from the germline V gene. After removal of 0 bases from V and 1 base from J, the junction contained 4 bases not matched to a gene. The length of the CDR3 is 15 residues. The CDR3 is CASSLGASGSYEQYF. In nucleotides, the CDR3 is TGCGCCAGCAGCTTGGGGGCTAGCGGATCCTACGAGCAGTACTTC.